The 4 T cell receptor beta chains below come from one sample, sequenced in a study of low-dose radiotherapy and immunotherapy resistance in tumors (dated by TCRdb to 2022 to 2024). The instrument was an Illumina HiSeq 2500. Superscript III and a set of TRAV- and TRBV-specific primers were used to synthesize first-strand cDNA, so that both TCRalpha and TCRbeta chains were covered. TCRs were amplified for about 22 PCR cycles with Phusion, using a constant-region primer paired with the adapter attached to the V primers. Starting from the raw public reads, TCRdb applied fastp trimming at Q25, assembled clones with MiXCR and retained in-frame beta chains. For every CDR3 protein sequence, its rows merge into one entry that carries the most common genes and DNA. The sample records approximately 42,000 distinct CDR3 sequences, less than 30% of which are singletons. The top ten clonotypes cover around 10% of the sample.

The time point label here, explained by the study, means: after trial treatment. This sample's treatment or condition label indicates: LDRT plus nivolumab, ipilimumab, low-dose cyclophosphamide and aspirin (RACIN trial). Sequencing used PBMCs, obtained after low-dose radiotherapy plus immunotherapy. The receptor source for this set is a male donor with prostate cancer.

At least ten counts were recorded for this clonotype. The V gene is TRBV28, the J gene TRBJ2-7, with TRBD1 matching over 8 bases. The length of the CDR3 is 15 residues. V trimming: 4 bases; J trimming: 0 bases; junction bases outside the gene matches: 5. Germline values: CDR1 MDHEN, CDR2 SYDVKM. The chain's CDR3 is CASSSSGTGSYEQYF. The CDR3 nucleotides read TGTGCCAGCAGTTCCTCCGGGACAGGCTCCTACGAGCAGTACTTC.

This clonotype was seen many times. This chain links TRBV5-4 with TRBJ2-5; D is uncertain. The V end lost 1 base, the J end lost 2 bases, and 6 bases lay between the germline ends. CDR3 length: 13 amino acids. Looked up from germline, CDR1 is SGHNT and CDR2 is YYREEE (reference sequence). This CDR3 is CASSLTLQETQYF. In DNA form, the CDR3 reads TGTGCCAGCAGCTTGACATTACAAGAGACCCAGTACTTC.

About this clonotype: One base away lies a much larger clone, so this may be a sequencing read error. The V gene is TRBV2, the J gene TRBJ2-5; D is perhaps TRBD2 (5 bases). The CDR3 runs to 14 residues. The V gene's germline CDR1 is SNHLY and CDR2 FYNNEI. The CDR3 loop is CSSAPELRAETQYF. CDR3 in DNA: TGTTCCAGCGCCCCGGAACTGCGGGCAGAGACCCAGTACTTC.

This clonotype was recorded at least ten times. The CDR3 here is CATKYSAVGGYTF. The CDR3, as DNA: TGTGCCACCAAATATTCCGCGGTGGGTGGCTACACCTTC. The rearrangement uses TRBV15 and TRBJ1-2; D call uncertain. Germline V lookup: CDR1 LNHNV, CDR2 YYDKDF (reference sequence). Trimming pared 7 bases from V and 7 bases from J, leaving 16 bases between. This CDR3 is built from 13 residues.